What follows is one TCR beta chain and its context. Antigen specificity is unknown. The data were obtained in a study of Tregs in tolerant kidney transplant recipients. Points from the study as a whole: This study did not directly address biological reproducibility.

V was cut by 6 bases and J by 5 bases, with 14 bases left in between. The CDR3 has 14 residues. Germline CDR1 is MNHNS and CDR2 is SASEGT. The data were produced by immunoSEQ multiplex PCR, yet TCRdb's version contains in-frame clones alone and is incomplete. The sample contains around 75,000 clones, 85% to 90% of which appear only once. The J gene is TRBJ1-5, the V gene TRBV6-1; D might be TRBD1 (6 bases). Source: CD4+ T cells from blood, taken before the transplant. This receptor was taken from a human donor who received a combined kidney and bone marrow transplant. CDR3 coding DNA: TGTGCCAGCAGCGAGGGGGATGCGGATCAGCCCCAGCATTTT. It specifies CASSEGDADQPQHF.